This T cell receptor beta chain was sequenced for a study of T cell responses to AZD1222 COVID-19 vaccine. Whole-study findings and limits: White British people made up most donors, females outnumbered males, and clonal diversity was possibly underestimated. Baseline antibody screening turned up just a handful of seropositive AZD1222 recipients.

This clone is categorized as medium-sized. The target antigen is unknown. The method was immunoSEQ multiplex PCR; TCRdb's version includes in-frame clones alone and lacks a portion of them. The sample records roughly 150,000 clones, about 92% being singletons. This CDR3 is built from 12 residues. Germline-derived CDR1 and CDR2 are SNHLY and FYNNEI. Trimming cost V 4 bases and J 2 bases, with 5 bases left between them. The source is an adult in good health. The V call is TRBV2, the J call TRBJ1-2; TRBD1 might be the D (5 bases). Source: peripheral blood, taken on day 0 of AZD1222 vaccination. For the CDR3, the DNA is TGTGCCAGCAGTGGGGGGAACTATGGCTACACCTTC. As protein: CASSGGNYGYTF.